This T cell receptor beta chain emerged from a study of cytomegalovirus exposure and HLA in healthy donors. The PCR made use of 60 Vbeta and 13 Jbeta primers. Method: immunoSEQ multiplex PCR; TCRdb's copy keeps in-frame clones and lacks some. The sample shows about 170,000 clones, around 80% of them seen only once. CDR1 is LNHDA, CDR2 SQIVND, per germline (reference sequence). This CDR3 is 15 amino acids long. V was pared by 4 bases and J by 3 bases, with 14 bases between. What was sequenced was PBMCs. The receptor was isolated from a woman younger than 30 in good health and CMV-seronegative. The V gene is TRBV19, the J gene TRBJ2-3, with a weak D call TRBD1 (5 bases). The CDR3 spells CASSRTPGKTDTQYF. The CDR3 region has the DNA TGTGCCAGTAGTAGGACACCGGGTAAGACAGATACGCAGTATTTT.